These T cell receptor beta chains were read from a single sample in a study of CD8 T cells in Susac syndrome. TCRdb called the immunoSEQ multiplex PCR reads again in MiXCR, with one record for every CDR3 protein. The sample holds about 160,000 distinct CDR3 sequences; 80% to 95% are singletons and the top ten take about 0.14%. Sequencing was done on a sample of CD4+ T cells from PBMCs. The receptors were gathered from a human donor in good health. Each CDR3 is given with its conserved first and last residue. The D gene is left open where the match is weak. The listing skips clone size in some rows; elsewhere it reads once, few, many or a size class.

>.|TRBJ1-2|14|once|TRBV6-5
TGTGCCAGCAGGCCCTCCGGGGGGAACTATGGCTACACCTTC
CASRPSGGNYGYTF
>.|TRBJ2-7|18|.|TRBV21-1
TGTGCCAGCAGCATCCCCCTGGGGGGGACTCCTAAGCCCTACGAGCAGTACTTC
CASSIPLGGTPKPYEQYF
>.|TRBJ2-7|14|.|TRBV15
TGTGCCACCAGCCCCGGTGTGAGCTCCTACGAGCAGTACTTC
CATSPGVSSYEQYF
>.|TRBJ1-2|12|.|TRBV3-1
TGTGCCAGCAGCCAAGGCAGGGATGGCTACACCTTC
CASSQGRDGYTF
>TRBD2|TRBJ2-1|16|.|TRBV25-1
TGTGCCAGCAGTGGCCCCCGGGGGGGCCTGAACAATGAGCAGTTCTTC
CASSGPRGGLNNEQFF
>.|TRBJ2-1|12|.|TRBV14
TGTGCCAGCAGCTCAAGTGGGAATGAGCAGTTCTTC
CASSSSGNEQFF
>TRBD1|TRBJ1-1|16|.|TRBV7-9
TGTGCCAGCAGCTACAGTTACGGGACAGGCCGCACTGAAGCTTTCTTT
CASSYSYGTGRTEAFF
>.|TRBJ2-1|12|.|TRBV2
TGTGCCAGCAGTCGCTCCTACAATGAGCAGTTCTTC
CASSRSYNEQFF
>.|TRBJ2-2|16|.|TRBV9
TGTGCCAGCAGCGTAGAGATAGGGTCCGGCACCGGGGAGCTGTTTTTT
CASSVEIGSGTGELFF
>.|TRBJ1-2|15|once|TRBV19
TGTGCCAGTAGTACCCCCCGGAGGGGGAACTATGGCTACACCTTC
CASSTPRRGNYGYTF
>TRBD2|TRBJ2-5|16|.|TRBV6-2/TRBV6-3
TGTGCCAGCAGTTACCTGGGACTAGCGGGGGGGGAGACCCAGTACTTC
CASSYLGLAGGETQYF
>.|TRBJ2-5|16|.|TRBV2
TGTGCCAGCAGCGCGTTCTGGGGGGAGCAGGGGGAGACCCAGTACTTC
CASSAFWGEQGETQYF
>TRBD1|TRBJ1-1|14|.|TRBV20-1
TGCAGTGCTAGTCAACAGGGGTTGAACACTGAAGCTTTCTTT
CSASQQGLNTEAFF
>.|TRBJ1-5|13|.|TRBV12-5
TGTGCTAGTGGTTTGGACAGCAATCAGCCCCAGCATTTT
CASGLDSNQPQHF
>TRBD1|TRBJ2-1|15|few|TRBV28
TGTGCCAGCAGTGAAACAGGGGACTCCTACAATGAGCAGTTCTTC
CASSETGDSYNEQFF
>.|TRBJ1-2|12|.|TRBV10-3
TGTGCCATTCATGCACAGTCATATGGCTACACCTTC
CAIHAQSYGYTF
>TRBD2|TRBJ2-7|17|once|TRBV5-1
TGCGCCAGCAGCTTAGGGGAATGGCTAGCGGCGACCTACGAGCAGTACTTC
CASSLGEWLAATYEQYF
>TRBD1|TRBJ2-1|15|.|TRBV7-9
TGTGCCAGCAGCACCCCGGGACAGAGATACAATGAGCAGTTCTTC
CASSTPGQRYNEQFF
>TRBD2|TRBJ2-5|15|once|TRBV7-2
TGTGCCAGCAGCTTACAGCGGGGGGCCGGAGAGACCCAGTACTTC
CASSLQRGAGETQYF
>.|TRBJ2-1|11|once|TRBV20-1
TGCAGTGCTGCCAGGGCCCTTGGGCAGTTCTTC
CSAARALGQFF
>.|TRBJ2-5|14|.|TRBV5-4
TGTGCCAGCAGCTTCGCGCGGGTGAGAGAGACCCAGTACTTC
CASSFARVRETQYF
>.|TRBJ1-1|10|.|TRBV30
TGTGCCTGGAGTACCACCGAAGCTTTCTTT
CAWSTTEAFF
>TRBD1|TRBJ2-7|13|.|TRBV2
TGTGCCAGCAGGGATCCGGGACAGAGCGAGCAGTACTTC
CASRDPGQSEQYF
>TRBD1|TRBJ2-3|14|.|TRBV29-1
TGCAGCGTTTCCGGGACAGGGATCACAGATACGCAGTATTTT
CSVSGTGITDTQYF
>TRBD1|TRBJ2-3|14|.|TRBV20-1
TGCAGTGCTAGGACAGGGGGTGGCACAGATACGCAGTATTTT
CSARTGGGTDTQYF
>.|TRBJ2-7|13|.|TRBV5-1
TGCGCCAGCAAGACAGGGAGGGGGGACGAGCAGTACTTC
CASKTGRGDEQYF
>.|TRBJ2-5|13|.|TRBV2
TGTGCCAGCAGTGGCGGCCATGGGGAGACCCAGTACTTC
CASSGGHGETQYF
>TRBD1|TRBJ1-2|15|.|TRBV7-2
TGTGCCAGCAGCTTAGTGGCAGGGGGGATTTATGGCTACACCTTC
CASSLVAGGIYGYTF
>.|TRBJ2-2|16|.|TRBV23-1
TGCGCCAGCGGAAAGTACAGGGATTGTGACACCGGGGAGCTGTTTTTT
CASGKYRDCDTGELFF
>.|TRBJ2-7|12|few|TRBV19
TGTGCCAGTAGTCAGGGTACCTACGAGCAGTACTTC
CASSQGTYEQYF
>.|TRBJ2-4|12|.|TRBV20-1
TGCAGTGCTAGAGGGCGGGAAAACATTCAGTACTTC
CSARGRENIQYF
>.|TRBJ2-7|14|.|TRBV5-1
TGCGCCAGCAGCCCTGGCGGGCAAGAATACGAGCAGTACTTC
CASSPGGQEYEQYF
>.|TRBJ2-2|15|.|TRBV7-3
TGTGCCAGCAGCCAAGGGTCCGGTGGGACCGGGGAGCTGTTTTTT
CASSQGSGGTGELFF
>.|TRBJ2-3|13|.|TRBV29-1
TGCAGCGTTTTGGGGGGCGGCACAGATACGCAGTATTTT
CSVLGGGTDTQYF
>.|TRBJ2-2|12|.|TRBV2
TGTGCCAGCAGAAGGGAAGCCGGGGAGCTGTTTTTT
CASRREAGELFF
>TRBD1|TRBJ1-1|14|.|TRBV2
TGTGCCAGCAGTGAAAGGGGGCGAGGGACTGAAGCTTTCTTT
CASSERGRGTEAFF
>.|TRBJ2-3|17|.|TRBV6-5
TGTGCCAGCAGTTACAGCAGGACGCGAATACTCACAGATACGCAGTATTTT
CASSYSRTRILTDTQYF
>.|TRBJ2-7|12|.|TRBV29-1
TGCAGCGTTGTCACCACAGGGTACGAGCAGTACTTC
CSVVTTGYEQYF
>.|TRBJ2-2|10|.|TRBV2
TGTGCCAGTTACACCGGGGAGCTGTTTTTT
CASYTGELFF
>.|TRBJ2-5|12|.|TRBV20-1
TGCAGTGCTAGGTTAGGGAAGGAGACCCAGTACTTC
CSARLGKETQYF
>.|TRBJ1-5|15|.|TRBV20-1
TGCAGTGCTAGACGGGGGGAGTATAGCAATCAGCCCCAGCATTTT
CSARRGEYSNQPQHF